This is a list of T cell receptor beta chains from one sample in a study of response to subunit inactivated influenza vaccine. TCRdb analysed the RT-PCR reads with MiXCR anew, one entry per CDR3 protein. The table has fewer than 600,000 distinct CDR3 sequences, less than 7.5% seen once. This material consisted of PBMCs from blood, taken 23 to 25 months after vaccination. The source is a man between 50 and 69 years old who received an inactivated influenza vaccine. Each CDR3 is given with its conserved first and last residue. D genes are given only for firm matches. Clone sizes are given selectively: once, few, many, or a class where the clone is expanded.

>TRBV10-3|.|few|TRBJ2-3
CAISESTTDTQYF
TGTGCCATCAGTGAGTCAACCACAGATACGCAGTATTTT
>TRBV10-3|.|.|TRBJ1-1
CASKLGMNTEAFF
TGTGCCTCCAAACTCGGTATGAACACTGAAGCTTTCTTT
>TRBV5-1|.|few|TRBJ2-5
CASSPLGQAQETQYF
TGCGCCAGCAGCCCCCTGGGACAAGCTCAAGAGACCCAGTACTTC
>TRBV7-2|.|.|TRBJ1-4
CASSPYRTDDEKLFF
TGTGCCAGCAGCCCCTACCGGACAGACGATGAAAAACTGTTTTTT
>TRBV27|TRBD1|few|TRBJ1-1
CASSSYRGPNTEAFF
TGTGCCAGCAGTTCGTACAGGGGCCCGAACACTGAAGCTTTCTTT
>TRBV7-2|TRBD1|few|TRBJ1-5
CASSLDRGLQPQHF
TGTGCCAGCAGCTTGGACAGGGGGCTGCAGCCCCAGCATTTT
>TRBV18|.|.|TRBJ2-7
CASSPLGLTDYEQYF
TGTGCCAGCTCACCTTTGGGACTGACGGACTACGAGCAGTACTTC
>TRBV20-1|.|few|TRBJ2-1
CSARARVYNEQFF
TGCAGTGCTAGAGCTAGGGTCTACAATGAGCAGTTCTTC
>TRBV4-3|.|many|TRBJ2-3
CASSQLLTDTQYF
TGCGCCAGCAGCCAGCTCCTCACAGATACGCAGTATTTT
>TRBV12-3/TRBV12-4|.|many|TRBJ2-3
CASSPMGRDVNTQYF
TGTGCCAGCAGCCCAATGGGCCGGGACGTAAATACGCAGTATTTT
>TRBV4-3|TRBD2|.|TRBJ2-1
CASSRPGTSGHNEQFF
TGCGCCAGCAGCCGCCCCGGGACTAGCGGACACAATGAGCAGTTCTTC
>TRBV14|.|many|TRBJ2-7
CASSLVQGPYEQYF
TGTGCCAGCAGCCTAGTTCAGGGACCCTACGAGCAGTACTTC
>TRBV24-1|.|many|TRBJ2-1
CATSDFWNEQFF
TGTGCCACCAGTGATTTTTGGAATGAGCAGTTCTTC
>TRBV10-3|TRBD2|few|TRBJ2-2
CAISEPNQGGRAFGELFF
TGTGCCATCAGTGAGCCGAACCAGGGCGGGAGGGCCTTCGGGGAGCTGTTTTTT
>TRBV27|TRBD1|many|TRBJ1-5
CASSLSLPTGDEQPQHF
TGTGCCAGCAGCCTCTCCCTCCCGACAGGGGACGAACAGCCCCAGCATTTT
>TRBV27|.|few|TRBJ2-3
CASSLSERSVTDTQYF
TGTGCCAGCAGTTTATCCGAGCGGTCCGTCACAGATACGCAGTATTTT
>TRBV7-2|.|.|TRBJ1-3
CASSLLGESGNTIYF
TGTGCCAGCAGCTTATTGGGGGAGTCAGGAAACACCATATATTTT
>TRBV11-2|TRBD2|few|TRBJ2-2
CASSLIAGGPGNTGELFF
TGTGCCAGCAGCTTAATAGCGGGGGGGCCGGGAAACACCGGGGAGCTGTTTTTT
>TRBV6-1|TRBD1|few|TRBJ1-2
CASSRPGQGNYGYTF
TGTGCCAGCAGCCGACCGGGACAGGGGAACTATGGCTACACCTTC
>TRBV5-1|.|few|TRBJ2-2
CASSLEGTGTGELFF
TGCGCCAGCAGCTTGGAAGGGACGGGTACCGGGGAGCTGTTTTTT
>TRBV7-2|.|many|TRBJ2-1
CASSPREQQFF
TGTGCCAGCAGCCCCCGGGAGCAGCAGTTCTTC
>TRBV7-2|TRBD2|many|TRBJ2-7
CASSLVFGRNEQYF
TGTGCCAGCAGCTTAGTGTTCGGGAGGAATGAGCAGTACTTC
>TRBV6-2/TRBV6-3|.|.|TRBJ1-5
CASSYPGRTQPQHF
TGTGCCAGCAGTTACCCCGGGAGGACTCAGCCCCAGCATTTT
>TRBV20-1|TRBD2|few|TRBJ2-3
CSARDREFRGGTDTQYF
TGCAGTGCTAGAGACCGGGAGTTCCGGGGGGGCACAGATACGCAGTATTTT
>TRBV4-2|.|few|TRBJ1-3
CASSQAGLTPSGNTIYF
TGTGCCAGCAGCCAAGCCGGCTTGACTCCCTCTGGAAACACCATATATTTT
>TRBV30|.|many|TRBJ2-1
CAWSVHQDNEQFF
TGTGCCTGGAGTGTACATCAGGACAATGAGCAGTTCTTC
>TRBV28|TRBD1|many|TRBJ1-3
CASSGGQGDPLGNTIYF
TGTGCCAGCAGCGGGGGGCAGGGGGACCCTCTTGGAAACACCATATATTTT
>TRBV12-3/TRBV12-4|TRBD2|medium-sized|TRBJ2-1
CASSFQLSGGKYNEQFF
TGTGCCAGCAGTTTCCAGCTAAGCGGGGGCAAATACAATGAGCAGTTCTTC
>TRBV7-9|.|many|TRBJ1-1
CASSLGMGNTEAFF
TGTGCCAGCAGCTTAGGGATGGGGAACACTGAAGCTTTCTTT
>TRBV30|TRBD1|many|TRBJ2-1
CAWSQSGGDYNEQFF
TGTGCCTGGAGTCAATCAGGGGGCGACTACAATGAGCAGTTCTTC
>TRBV19|.|many|TRBJ2-2
CASTPPGYTGELFF
TGTGCCAGTACCCCCCCAGGGTACACCGGGGAGCTGTTTTTT
>TRBV15|.|.|TRBJ2-1
CATSRDRAGAYNEQFF
TGTGCCACCAGCAGAGATAGGGCGGGGGCGTACAATGAGCAGTTCTTC
>TRBV10-3|TRBD1|few|TRBJ1-1
CAIGTRTGHTEAFF
TGTGCCATCGGGACCAGGACAGGGCACACTGAAGCTTTCTTT
>TRBV21-1|.|many|TRBJ2-5
CASSSPFCVTIQETQYF
TGTGCCAGCAGCAGCCCTTTTTGCGTGACAATTCAAGAGACCCAGTACTTC
>TRBV4-2|TRBD2|many|TRBJ2-3
CASSQDTAGGTDTQYF
TGTGCCAGCAGCCAAGATACAGCGGGGGGCACAGATACGCAGTATTTT
>TRBV5-6|.|once|TRBJ2-1
CASSLQGGARSYNEQFF
TGTGCCAGCAGCTTGCAAGGGGGAGCCCGATCCTACAATGAGCAGTTCTTC